This T cell receptor (beta chain) appears in the sequencing data of a study of blood T cell repertoires in COVID-19. Turning to the study itself: Nucleic acid was either cDNA or gDNA, and it came from T cells, B-cell-depleted T cells, or PBMCs.

Per the original data handling: The assay estimated nucleated cells by amplifying reference gene primers. The protocol was immunoSEQ multiplex PCR, while the TCRdb copy is restricted to in-frame clones and leaves out a portion. For V, J and clone size, that table is used; D and trimming come from the DNA. The sample has 250,000 or so clones, about 88% seen once. The length of the CDR3 is 14 residues. Germline assignment: CDR1 SGHDT and CDR2 YYEEEE. Trimming cost V 0 bases and J 9 bases; bases outside gene matches: 3. Sequencing used peripheral blood. The origin of this receptor is a woman between 35 and 50 years old who had recovered from COVID-19. The genes are TRBV5-6 and TRBJ2-1; TRBD2 aligns across 10 bases. CDR3 DNA: TGTGCCAGCAGCTTGGGGCTAGCGGGAGCTGAGCAGTTCTTC. It specifies CASSLGLAGAEQFF.